This T cell receptor (beta chain) was sequenced during a study of graft-versus-host responses after intestinal transplantation. Study information: Each recipient received anti-thymocyte globulin induction, then tacrolimus and steroids for three to four years. General study findings and limits: GvH clone levels peaked in circulation, and this peak was associated with early post-transplant HvG declines. There were GvH clones found in recipient marrow, and some of them appeared first in ileum or blood.

Sequencing was performed with immunoSEQ multiplex PCR; in TCRdb, only in-frame clones are kept and a portion is missing. The sample includes roughly 40,000 clones, roughly 93% of them seen just once. Germline V lookup: CDR1 MGHRA, CDR2 YSYEKL. CDR3 length: 14 amino acids. Between the trimmed V and J ends, which lost 3 bases and 2 bases, there was a span of 11 bases. Notes on this clone: Its antigen is not identified.

V and J are TRBV4-1 and TRBJ2-7, with D maybe TRBD2 (6 bases). Sequenced here: PBMCs, sampled 700 to 750 days after intestinal transplantation. The sequence was collected from a human patient who received an intestinal transplant, so some T cells may come from the graft donor. Written as DNA, the CDR3 is TGCGCCAGCAGCCAGGTGGCGGGGACCTACGAGCAGTACTTC. As protein: CASSQVAGTYEQYF.